Shown below are 3 T cell receptor beta chains from a single sample sequenced in a study of Graves' ophthalmopathy and Graves' hyperthyroidism. Amplification from RNA transcripts yielded the TCR beta CDR3 regions. The library came from an HTBI-primed first-round RT-PCR and a second-round multiplex PCR. Using its own MiXCR run on the multiplex PCR reads, TCRdb lists one record per CDR3 protein. The data contain approximately 1.2 million distinct CDR3 sequences, about 35% of them seen just once; the ten biggest clones take up 11%. Sequencing was done on a sample of peripheral blood or thyroid tissue (not recorded which). All receptors come from an adult man with Graves' hyperthyroidism.

V usage is TRBV19 and J usage is TRBJ1-4; TRBD1 is a possible D gene (5 bases). The CDR3 length is 17 residues. Germline loops: CDR1 LNHDA, CDR2 SQIVND (reference sequence). Between the trimmed V and J ends, which lost 5 bases and 0 bases, there was a span of 16 bases. CDR3 in amino acids: CASSVTGTAATNEKLFF. As DNA, the CDR3 is TGTGCCAGTAGTGTGACCGGGACCGCTGCAACTAATGAAAAACTGTTTTTT.

CDR3 nucleotides: TGTGCCAGCGGAAAGGCTTCAGGGACAGGGAAGATTAGAACCCTCCACTTT. Its translation: CASGKASGTGKIRTLHF. The rearrangement uses TRBV2 and TRBJ1-6, with 9 bases matching TRBD1. The V segment lost 8 bases and the J segment 14 bases; nucleotides outside the gene matches: 22. Germline lookup yields CDR1 SNHLY and CDR2 FYNNEI. This CDR3 has 17 amino acids. Together with reference TRBV2 and TRBJ1-6, the CDR3 gives the full variable domain: EPEVTQTPSHQVTQMGQEVILRCVPISNHLYFYWYRQILGQKVEFLVSFYNNEISEKSEIFDDQFSVERPDGSNFTLKIRSTKLEDSAMYFCASGKASGTGKIRTLHFGNGTRLTVT.

V is TRBV5-4 and J is TRBJ2-7; TRBD2 might be the D (6 bases). This CDR3 region has 14 residues. In germline, CDR1 is SGHNT, CDR2 YYREEE (reference sequence). The V gene lost 2 bases and the J gene lost 3 bases, with 12 bases spanning the gap. DNA of the CDR3: TGTGCCAGCAGCTTTAGGCTAGCGCTCTACGAGCAGTACTTC. Translation: CASSFRLALYEQYF.